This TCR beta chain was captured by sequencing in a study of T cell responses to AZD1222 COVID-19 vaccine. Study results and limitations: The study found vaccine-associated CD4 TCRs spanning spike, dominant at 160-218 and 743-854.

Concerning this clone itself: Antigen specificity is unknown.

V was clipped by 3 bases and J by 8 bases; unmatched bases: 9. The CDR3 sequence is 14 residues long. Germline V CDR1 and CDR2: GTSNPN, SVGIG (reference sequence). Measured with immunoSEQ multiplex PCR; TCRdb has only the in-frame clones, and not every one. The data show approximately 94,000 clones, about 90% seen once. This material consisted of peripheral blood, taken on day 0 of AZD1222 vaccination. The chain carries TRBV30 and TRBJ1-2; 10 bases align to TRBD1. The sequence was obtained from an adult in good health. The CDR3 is CAWSVGTGDGGYTF. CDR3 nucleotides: TGTGCCTGGAGCGTCGGGACAGGGGACGGGGGCTACACCTTC.